One and the same sample provided the 28 T cell receptor beta chains below, sequenced in a study of cytomegalovirus exposure and HLA in healthy donors. The PCR contained 60 Vbeta and 13 Jbeta primers. Here immunoSEQ multiplex PCR was the method, and the copy in TCRdb shows in-frame clones only, minus some. The data contain about 94,000 clones, nearly 80% of them seen just once; the ten biggest clones take up roughly 3.8%. Input material: PBMCs. These receptors were taken from a woman aged 35 to 49 in good health and CMV-seronegative.

The chain carries TRBV28 and TRBJ2-3, with unresolved D. The germline CDR1 and CDR2 sequences are MDHEN and SYDVKM. The ends were cut back, 6 bases at V and 2 bases at J, with 9 bases in the middle. The CDR3 runs to 13 residues. CDR3 DNA sequence: TGTGCCAGCAGAAATTCCCTCACAGATACGCAGTATTTT. Protein sequence: CASRNSLTDTQYF.

The chain links TRBV4-1 to TRBJ1-6, with D maybe TRBD1 (6 bases). Trimming cost V 6 bases and J 6 bases, with 24 bases left between them. The V gene's germline CDR1 is MGHRA and CDR2 YSYEKL. This CDR3 spans 18 amino acids. The chain's CDR3 is CASRHRHTMTGFNSPLHF. The CDR3 DNA reads TGCGCCAGCAGACACAGACACACAATGACAGGTTTTAATTCACCCCTCCACTTT.

This sequence joins TRBV7-2 and TRBJ1-6; a possible D gene is TRBD1 (6 bases). Per germline, CDR1 SGHTA and CDR2 FQGNSA. V lost 2 bases and J lost 6, with 11 bases in between. CDR3 length: 15 amino acids. The CDR3 nucleotides read TGTGCCAGCAGCTTATCACAGGGCTTTAATTCACCCCTCCACTTT. Its translation is CASSLSQGFNSPLHF.

The rearrangement uses TRBV7-9 and TRBJ2-7; tentatively, D is TRBD1 (8 bases). Trimming shortened V by 5 bases and J by 2 bases, and 16 bases separated the two germline ends. This CDR3 comprises 15 residues. Germline CDR1 SEHNR, CDR2 FQNEAQ (reference sequence). The CDR3 sequence is CASSERQGRAYEQYF. The DNA for the CDR3 is TGTGCCAGCAGCGAAAGACAGGGGAGGGCCTACGAGCAGTACTTC.

This rearrangement joins TRBV5-6 to TRBJ2-7; 8 bases map to TRBD1. With 4 bases clipped from V and 0 bases from J, the junction kept 6 bases outside the gene matches. Per germline, CDR1 SGHDT and CDR2 YYEEEE. The CDR3 extends over 15 amino acids. The CDR3 bases are TGTGCCAGCAGCACCGGGACAGGAATCTCCTACGAGCAGTACTTC. Amino acids: CASSTGTGISYEQYF. The variable domain in full, with the rest retrieved from reference TRBV5-6 and TRBJ2-7, is DAGVTQSPTHLIKTRGQQVTLRCSPKSGHDTVSWYQQALGQGPQFIFQYYEEEERQRGNFPDRFSGHQFPNYSSELNVNALLLGDSALYLCASSTGTGISYEQYFGPGTRLTVT.

This clone has ten or more counts. The chain uses TRBV5-4 and TRBJ2-1; TRBD1 matches 12 bases. Trimming took 5 bases from V and 1 from J; bases not matched to a gene: 10. The length of the CDR3 is 18 residues. Germline CDR1 and CDR2: SGHNT and YYREEE (reference sequence). CDR3 DNA: TGTGCCAGCAGTCCCGGGACAGGGGGCGCTAGGTCCTACAATGAGCAGTTCTTC. Its translation: CASSPGTGGARSYNEQFF.

CDR3 in DNA: TGTGCCAGCCCCCTATTCGTAGCCCCGGCCCGACCCTATGGCTACACCTTC. It encodes CASPLFVAPARPYGYTF. The genes are TRBV7-6 and TRBJ1-2, with D unresolved. Germline V gene lookup returns CDR1 SGHVS and CDR2 FNYEAQ. Trimming shortened V by 8 bases and J by 4 bases, and 26 bases separated the two germline ends. The CDR3 consists of 17 residues.

The chain uses TRBV27 and TRBJ1-2, with a possible D match to TRBD1 (5 bases). Trimming shortened V by 0 bases and J by 7 bases, and 15 bases separated the two germline ends. This CDR3 region has 15 residues. The germline V gene has CDR1 MNHEY and CDR2 SMNVEV (reference sequence). The CDR3 reads CASSLSTGGIGGYTF. The CDR3 DNA reads TGTGCCAGCAGTTTATCCACGGGGGGAATAGGTGGCTACACCTTC.

The V gene is TRBV28, the J gene TRBJ2-4, with a possible D match to TRBD1 (6 bases). Trimming pared 6 bases from V and 0 bases from J, leaving 15 bases between. This CDR3 region has 16 residues. Germline V CDR1 and CDR2: MDHEN, SYDVKM. The chain's CDR3 is CASSATGHQAKNIQYF. The CDR3 nucleotides read TGTGCCAGCAGCGCAACGGGACACCAAGCCAAAAACATTCAGTACTTC.

This clone was counted between two and nine times. The V and J genes are TRBV10-3 and TRBJ1-1; D is unclear. The CDR3 spans 14 residues. The V end was cut by 2 bases, the J end by 6 bases, with 13 bases between. In germline, CDR1 is ENHRY, CDR2 SYGVKD. The chain's CDR3 is CAISENVVGAEAFF. The CDR3 nucleotides are TGTGCCATCAGTGAGAACGTGGTTGGAGCTGAAGCTTTCTTT.

Turning to this clone: Compared with germline, one end of the junction differs, possibly owing to a read error. The J gene is TRBJ1-2, the V gene TRBV10-1, with 12 bases matching TRBD1. This CDR3 is built from 16 residues. The germline V gene encodes CDR1 WNHNN and CDR2 SYGVQD (reference sequence). The CDR3 loop reads CASNTGTGGEVSGYPF. The DNA for the CDR3 is TGCGCCAGCAATACCGGGACAGGGGGCGAAGTATCCGGCTACCCCTTC.

This chain links TRBV7-9 with TRBJ1-4, with a weak D call TRBD1 (5 bases). The CDR3 runs 15 residues. V was clipped by 6 bases and J by 5 bases, with 16 bases between them. The germline V gene encodes CDR1 SEHNR and CDR2 FQNEAQ (reference sequence). The CDR3: CASSLGWPGNEKLFF. The CDR3 region has the DNA TGTGCCAGCAGTCTGGGGTGGCCAGGGAATGAAAAACTGTTTTTT.

CDR3 residues: CASTTPAGREQFF. The CDR3 DNA reads as TGTGCCAGCACCACCCCAGCGGGGCGTGAGCAGTTCTTC. The rearrangement uses TRBV6-5 and TRBJ2-1, with 7 bases identical to TRBD2. From germline, CDR1 is MNHEY and CDR2 SVGAGI. After removal of 7 bases from V and 9 bases from J, the junction contained 9 bases not matched to a gene. The CDR3 has 13 residues.

The chain carries TRBV19 and TRBJ1-6; TRBD1 matches 8 bases. The V gene end was trimmed by 4 bases and the J gene end by 7 bases; junction bases not matched to a gene: 6. This CDR3 has 15 residues. The germline gives CDR1 LNHDA, CDR2 SQIVND (reference sequence). CDR3 amino acids: CASSTDRGSNSPLHF. CDR3 sequence (DNA): TGTGCCAGTAGTACCGACAGGGGATCCAATTCACCCCTCCACTTT.

The CDR3: CASSQGLAGGTVAKNIQYF. The CDR3 nucleotides are TGCGCCAGCAGCCAAGGACTAGCGGGGGGCACTGTAGCCAAAAACATTCAGTACTTC. The chain employs TRBV4-1 and TRBJ2-4; 13 nucleotides line up with TRBD2. Trimming took 1 base from V and 0 from J; bases not matched to a gene: 6. The germline gives CDR1 MGHRA, CDR2 YSYEKL. There are 19 residues in the CDR3.

The V gene is TRBV15, the J gene TRBJ1-2, with a possible D match to TRBD1 (6 bases). Trimming left V 0 bases short and J 5 bases short, with 10 bases between. The CDR3 runs 14 residues. The germline gives CDR1 LNHNV, CDR2 YYDKDF (reference sequence). CDR3 protein: CATSRDATGYGYTF. The CDR3 nucleotides read TGTGCCACCAGCAGAGATGCAACAGGGTATGGCTACACCTTC.

The chain recombines TRBV11-3 with TRBJ2-3, with D perhaps matching TRBD1 (5 bases). Germline CDR1 reads SGHNT; CDR2 reads YENEEA. The CDR3 loop spans 13 amino acids. V was cut by 5 bases and J by 3 bases, with 9 bases left in between. CDR3 region: CASSDRETDTQYF. The CDR3 DNA follows: TGTGCCAGCAGCGACAGAGAAACAGATACGCAGTATTTT.

V gene TRBV7-2 combines with J gene TRBJ1-2; tentatively, D is TRBD1 (6 bases). Germline lookup yields CDR1 SGHTA and CDR2 FQGNSA. Trimming took 4 bases from V and 0 from J, leaving 12 bases between them. The CDR3 loop spans 15 amino acids. CDR3 in amino acids: CASSYPTGTNYGYTF. The CDR3 DNA sequence: TGTGCCAGCAGCTACCCTACAGGGACTAACTATGGCTACACCTTC.

This clone appeared once. The chain has TRBV5-1 and TRBJ2-1; TRBD1 agrees at 8 bases. Per the germline V gene, CDR1 is SGHRS and CDR2 is YFSETQ. There are 16 residues in the CDR3. V lost 2 bases, J lost 4 bases, and 8 bases stayed unmatched. CDR3 sequence: CASSFDPGGLYNEQFF. The DNA for the CDR3 is TGCGCCAGCAGCTTCGACCCAGGGGGCTTGTACAATGAGCAGTTCTTC.

This chain uses TRBV12-5 with TRBJ1-5; 10 bases align to TRBD1. The J segment lost 7 bases and the V segment lost 6 bases, leaving 6 bases of the junction unmatched. Looked up from germline, CDR1 is LGHNT and CDR2 is FRNRAP. This CDR3 contains 14 residues. The CDR3 DNA reads TGTGCTAGTGGCCGTGACAGGGGGCGACAGCCCCAGCATTTT. It yields the protein CASGRDRGRQPQHF.

V usage is TRBV28 and J usage is TRBJ1-3, with TRBD1 matching 7 bases. J was trimmed by 3 bases and V by 6 bases; bases with no gene match: 5. The CDR3 runs to 14 residues. Germline CDR1 and CDR2: MDHEN and SYDVKM. The CDR3 reads CASREGAIGNTIYF. CDR3 bases: TGTGCCAGCAGGGAGGGGGCTATTGGAAACACCATATATTTT.

The chain links TRBV29-1 to TRBJ2-1; D perhaps matches TRBD1 (6 bases). Germline lookup yields CDR1 SQVTM and CDR2 ANQGSEA. V gave up 7 bases and J gave up 16 bases, with 20 bases separating them. The CDR3 length is 11 residues. The CDR3 nucleotides are TGCAGCGCTAAGGACAGCGACATAAGCTTCTTC. It is translated as CSAKDSDISFF.

CDR3 nucleotides: TGTGCCAGCAGCCGAGATTACAGGGAAAACGGGGAGCTGTTTTTT. It yields the protein CASSRDYRENGELFF. The V and J genes are TRBV14 and TRBJ2-2, with D tentatively TRBD1 (6 bases). The V gene's germline CDR1 is SGHDN and CDR2 FVKESK. This CDR3 has 15 amino acids. The V and J ends lost 4 bases and 7 bases respectively, with 16 bases between them.

The rearrangement uses TRBV11-1 and TRBJ2-7; 8 bases are a match to TRBD1. J gave up 2 bases and V 6 bases, and 6 bases lay outside the gene matches. The CDR3 is 14 amino acids. Germline loops: CDR1 SGHAT, CDR2 FQDESV (reference sequence). Here the CDR3 DNA reads TGTGCCAGCAGTCCGAGACAGGGGCCCTACGAGCAGTACTTC. Translated, it gives CASSPRQGPYEQYF.

The chain joins TRBV9 to TRBJ1-1; 9 bases line up with TRBD1. Germline-derived CDR1 and CDR2 are SGDLS and YYNGEE. The CDR3 is 15 residues long. Trimming took 4 bases from V and 1 from J; bases not matched to a gene: 5. Here the CDR3 DNA reads TGTGCCAGCAGCCAGGCGACAGGGGGGAACACTGAAGCTTTCTTT. This encodes CASSQATGGNTEAFF.

The V gene is TRBV4-3, the J gene TRBJ1-1, with D maybe TRBD1 (5 bases). This CDR3 has 13 amino acids. V shed 4 bases and J shed 3 bases, with 9 bases lying between them. Per germline, CDR1 LGHNA and CDR2 YSLEER. CDR3 nucleotide sequence: TGCGCCAGCAGCCCCCGGGGGGACACTGAAGCTTTCTTT. This codes for CASSPRGDTEAFF.

J is TRBJ2-5 and V is TRBV5-6, with TRBD2 matching over 13 bases. Trimming took 1 base from V and 0 from J; bases not matched to a gene: 6. This CDR3 is built from 18 residues. Germline CDR1 and CDR2: SGHDT and YYEEEE. CDR3 DNA: TGTGCCAGCAGCTTGTCGGGACTAGCGGGACCGTACCAAGAGACCCAGTACTTC. Amino acid sequence: CASSLSGLAGPYQETQYF. The entire variable domain, with the rest obtained from reference TRBV5-6 and TRBJ2-5, is as follows: DAGVTQSPTHLIKTRGQQVTLRCSPKSGHDTVSWYQQALGQGPQFIFQYYEEEERQRGNFPDRFSGHQFPNYSSELNVNALLLGDSALYLCASSLSGLAGPYQETQYFGPGTRLLVL.

The CDR3 DNA follows: TGTGCCTGGAGTACACAAACAGGGAACGGCTACACCTTC. It codes for CAWSTQTGNGYTF. V and J are TRBV30 and TRBJ1-2, with TRBD1 as a possible D gene (6 bases). Per the germline V gene, CDR1 is GTSNPN and CDR2 is SVGIG (reference sequence). CDR3 length equals 13 residues. V lost 2 bases to trimming and J lost 8 bases, with 15 bases between them.